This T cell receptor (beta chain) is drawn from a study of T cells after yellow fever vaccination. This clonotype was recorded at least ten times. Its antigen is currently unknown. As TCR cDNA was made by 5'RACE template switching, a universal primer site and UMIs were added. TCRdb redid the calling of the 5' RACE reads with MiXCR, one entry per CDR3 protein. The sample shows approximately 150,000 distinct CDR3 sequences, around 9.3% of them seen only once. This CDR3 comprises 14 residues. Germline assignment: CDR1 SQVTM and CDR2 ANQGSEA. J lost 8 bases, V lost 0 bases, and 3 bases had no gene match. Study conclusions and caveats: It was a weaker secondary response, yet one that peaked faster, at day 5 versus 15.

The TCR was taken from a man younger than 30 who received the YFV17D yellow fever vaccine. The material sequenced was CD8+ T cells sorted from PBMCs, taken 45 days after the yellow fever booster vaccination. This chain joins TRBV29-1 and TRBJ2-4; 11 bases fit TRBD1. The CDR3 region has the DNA TGCAGCGTTGAAGATCTGGGACAGGGGGACATTCAGTACTTC. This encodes CSVEDLGQGDIQYF.